This TCR beta chain was profiled in a study of hypomethylating agent response in myelodysplastic syndrome. Bulk bone marrow was analyzed without sorting T-cell subsets. Regarding this clone: Its antigen is currently unknown.

General study results and limits: Shared GLIPH2 clusters possibly recognizing novel MDS antigens remain unconfirmed. Control donors' ages did not match those of MDS patients.

Original handling: Of 150,000 to 200,000 unique clonotypes, around 1.6% were previously reported viral-epitope-specific in VDJdb. The protocol was immunoSEQ multiplex PCR, while the TCRdb copy is restricted to in-frame clones and leaves out a portion. V, J and clone size are taken as reported in that table, and D and trimming were inferred from the DNA itself. The table shows about 5,100 clones, with approximately 82% occurring only once. This TCR came from a human donor with myelodysplastic syndrome. The specimen comprised bone marrow, sampled before or after starting hypomethylating agent treatment for myelodysplastic syndrome (not recorded which).

The CDR3 DNA sequence: TGTGCCAGCAGCGTAGACGCAGGGGGCAACAATCAGCCCCAGCATTTT. It codes for CASSVDAGGNNQPQHF. The gene calls are TRBV9 and TRBJ1-5; 8 bases agree with TRBD1. V shed 0 bases, J shed 3 bases, and the junction held 5 bases outside the gene matches. This CDR3 region has 16 residues. CDR1 and CDR2 (germline): SGDLS, YYNGEE.